This T cell receptor (beta chain) comes out of a study of OX40 agonist ivuxolimab in advanced cancers. Repertoires were generated with immunoSEQ multiplex PCR, while TCRdb's copy carries only in-frame clones and drops some. The table includes roughly 73,000 clones, roughly 90% detected once. This CDR3 contains 19 residues. Germline V lookup: CDR1 MNHEY, CDR2 SMNVEV (reference sequence). The germline V and J ends were trimmed by 5 bases and 0 bases, with 23 bases remaining between them. This clonotype was sampled from an adult with an advanced solid tumor such as melanoma, head and neck, liver or kidney cancer. Sample: CD4+ or CD8+ T cells sorted from blood, taken in a trial of the OX40 agonist ivuxolimab. The chain uses TRBV27 and TRBJ2-1; weak D call: TRBD1 (5 bases). CDR3 nucleotides: TGTGCCAGCAGTCGCTTAAGGGCAGGGCTTATCAGCTCCTACAATGAGCAGTTCTTC. Its protein product is CASSRLRAGLISSYNEQFF.